This T cell receptor (beta chain) was sequenced for a study of cytomegalovirus exposure and HLA in healthy donors. General study results and limits: Most TCR sequences were uncommon, yet certain public TCRs appeared in many donors. Later, TCR association rates were found to vary by HLA locus, highest for DRB1 and lowest for HLA-C. CMV serostatus was the sole immune exposure information available.

Researchers ran the PCR with 60 Vbeta and 13 Jbeta primers. Libraries were prepared by immunoSEQ multiplex PCR; TCRdb keeps only in-frame clonotypes and omits some of them. The sample carries about 160,000 clones, about 75% recorded once. Comment on this clone: As yet, its antigen is unknown.

The CDR3 has 15 amino acids. CDR1 and CDR2 (germline): SEHNR, FQNEAQ (reference sequence). The trim removed 1 base at V and 2 bases at J, leaving 2 bases unmatched. Material: PBMCs. The J gene is TRBJ2-7, the V gene TRBV7-9, with 10 bases lining up with TRBD2. This clonotype originated in a female donor in good health and CMV-seronegative. CDR3 sequence: CASSLGLAGAYEQYF. CDR3 DNA: TGTGCCAGCAGCTTAGGTCTAGCGGGGGCCTACGAGCAGTACTTC.